The clone carrying this TCR beta chain was seen a few times. TCRdb reanalysed the 5' RACE reads using MiXCR and keeps one entry per CDR3 protein. Of fewer than 500,000 distinct CDR3 sequences in the sample, roughly 24% are singletons; the top ten hold 2.9%. The CDR3 consists of 14 residues. Trimming at V came to 8 bases and at J to 7 bases, leaving 13 bases not matched to a gene. The germline V gene has CDR1 MNHNS and CDR2 SASEGT. This sample was taken from a study of identical twins. These data were also reused for a study on T cells expressing NK-cell markers. As that study records: As a fraction of CD8+ T cells, dominant NKG2C+ clonotypes reached about 1.0-7.5% in more than five donors.

The receptor's source is a woman younger than 35 in good health. This rearrangement joins TRBV6-1 to TRBJ2-7; 8 positions agree with TRBD2. Input material: CD4+ T cells sorted from blood. CDR3 in DNA: TGTGCCAGCTCCCGGGGGGGGCTCTCTTGGGAGCAGTACTTC. It is translated as CASSRGGLSWEQYF.